These T cell receptor beta chains were read from a single sample in a study of blood T cell repertoires in COVID-19. Repertoires were generated with immunoSEQ multiplex PCR, while TCRdb's copy carries only in-frame clones and drops some. The data contain a few hundred thousand clones, 80% to 95% of them singletons. The sample was PBMCs or T cells enriched from blood (not recorded which). The receptors shown here come from a woman aged 40 to 49 who had been exposed to COVID-19. CDR3s include the opening cysteine and the closing phenylalanine or tryptophan. The D gene is left open where the match is weak. Not every row has a clone size; where given, it reads once, few, many or a size class.

clone size | J gene | D gene | V gene | CDR3 DNA | CDR3 protein
- | TRBJ2-7 | TRBD2 | TRBV29-1 | TGCAGCGTTGTTGCGGGAGGAGACGAGCAGTACTTC | CSVVAGGDEQYF
once | TRBJ2-7 | TRBD2 | TRBV7-8 | TGTGCCAGCAGCTCCTCCCGAGGACTAGCGGGAGCGGTGCAGTACTTC | CASSSSRGLAGAVQYF
- | TRBJ1-4 | TRBD1 | TRBV10-3 | TGTGCCATCAGTACGGGACAGGCTGCGTCTAATGAAAAACTGTTTTTT | CAISTGQAASNEKLFF
- | TRBJ1-6 | - | TRBV9 | TGTGCCAGCAGCGTGGGGGGTTCACCCCTCCACTTT | CASSVGGSPLHF
few | TRBJ1-1 | TRBD1 | TRBV5-1 | TGCGCCAGCAGCCTGAGACAGGGGGTCGCTGAAGCTTTCTTT | CASSLRQGVAEAFF
- | TRBJ1-2 | - | TRBV2 | TGTGCCAGCAGTGAAGTTCAGGGCTATGGCTACACCTTC | CASSEVQGYGYTF
- | TRBJ2-2 | - | TRBV19 | TGTGCCAGTAGAGGACAGTTTGGCACCGGGGAGCTGTTTTTT | CASRGQFGTGELFF
few | TRBJ1-1 | - | TRBV3-1/TRBV3-2 | TGTGCCAGCAGCCAGGGAGCCGTGAACACTGAAGCTTTCTTT | CASSQGAVNTEAFF
- | TRBJ1-2 | - | TRBV9 | TGTGCCAGCAGCGTAGTCGGAGGGAGGGGCTACACCTTC | CASSVVGGRGYTF
once | TRBJ2-2 | TRBD1 | TRBV7-8 | TGTGCCAGCAGCCAGCGACGAACAGGGGTCGGGGAGCTGTTTTTT | CASSQRRTGVGELFF
few | TRBJ2-7 | TRBD1 | TRBV7-8 | TGTGCCAGCAGCTTAGTGACAGGGGGGTCCCTCTACGAGCAGTACTTC | CASSLVTGGSLYEQYF
- | TRBJ1-5 | - | TRBV18 | TGTGCCAGCTCACCGGTTTATGGGGAGGGCCAGCCCCAGCATTTT | CASSPVYGEGQPQHF
- | TRBJ1-1 | TRBD1 | TRBV27 | TGTGCCAGCAGTCTACAGGGGCTCGCTGAAGCTTTCTTT | CASSLQGLAEAFF